Listed here are 16 T cell receptor beta chains from one sample, sequenced in a study of T-cell memory formation after mild COVID-19. One entry per CDR3 protein results from TCRdb running MiXCR on the 5' RACE reads. The data show about 410,000 distinct CDR3 sequences, 20% to 30% seen once. The sequenced sample consisted of PBMCs or a T cell subset sorted from them (not recorded which). The receptor set was obtained from an adult woman who had mild COVID-19 (a few samples of this study predate the infection). Cell type and time point are not known.

V gene TRBV7-9 combines with J gene TRBJ2-1, with 11 bases aligning to TRBD2. Germline lookup yields CDR1 SEHNR and CDR2 FQNEAQ (reference sequence). Germline trimming cut 5 bases from V and 4 bases from J; bases unmatched to any gene: 10. CDR3 length equals 17 residues. Here the CDR3 DNA reads TGTGCCAGCAGCCGTCCTAGCGGGGGGTCACTATACAATGAGCAGTTCTTC. This translates into CASSRPSGGSLYNEQFF.

This chain uses TRBV2 with TRBJ1-4; 7 bases match TRBD1. Germline V gene lookup returns CDR1 SNHLY and CDR2 FYNNEI. Trimming removed 2 bases from V and 5 bases from J; junction bases left unmatched: 2. This CDR3 is built from 14 residues. CDR3 sequence: CASSELTGNEKLFF. The CDR3 bases are TGTGCCAGCAGTGAATTGACAGGGAATGAAAAACTGTTTTTT.

This rearrangement joins TRBV20-1 to TRBJ1-3; 8 bases map to TRBD1. V lost 4 bases and J lost 0; bases outside the gene matches: 8. The CDR3 extends over 16 amino acids. Germline V gene lookup returns CDR1 DFQATT and CDR2 SNEGSKA (reference sequence). CDR3 sequence: CSAMGQAANSGNTIYF. The CDR3 coding sequence is TGCAGTGCTATGGGACAGGCCGCTAACTCTGGAAACACCATATATTTT.

In its sample, this clonotype was seen once. The chain combines TRBV7-6 with TRBJ2-7, with D uncertain. CDR1 SGHVS and CDR2 FNYEAQ come from the germline V gene. The germline V and J ends were trimmed by 5 bases and 3 bases, with 11 bases remaining between them. The CDR3 extends over 13 amino acids. CDR3 coding DNA: TGTGCCAGCAGCAGAGGCGCCGACTACGAGCAGTACTTC. As protein: CASSRGADYEQYF.

This clonotype was observed a few times. V gene TRBV5-1 combines with J gene TRBJ2-2; TRBD2 matches 7 bases. V lost 3 bases to trimming and J lost 7 bases; unmatched junction nucleotides: 6. CDR3 length: 14 residues. Germline V gene data show CDR1 as SGHRS and CDR2 as YFSETQ. CDR3 in DNA: TGCGCCAGCAGCTGGGACGGCGGGGGCGGGGAGCTGTTTTTT. Amino acid sequence: CASSWDGGGGELFF.

V and J are TRBV20-1 and TRBJ2-5; D is perhaps TRBD1 (5 bases). Trimming removed 1 base from V and 5 bases from J, with 14 bases in between. This CDR3 comprises 14 residues. The germline V gene has CDR1 DFQATT and CDR2 SNEGSKA (reference sequence). The CDR3 DNA reads TGCAGTGCTAGAGCCACGGCAGGGTCGGAGACCCAGTACTTC. It is translated as CSARATAGSETQYF.

This sequence joins TRBV12-3 or TRBV12-4 and TRBJ2-7; TRBD1 matches at 11 bases. With V trimmed by 5 bases and J by 3 bases, 6 bases remained unmatched. The CDR3 is 15 amino acids. For the CDR3, the DNA is TGTGCCAGCAGTGTGTATGGGACAGGGGGCTACGAGCAGTACTTC. Translating gives CASSVYGTGGYEQYF.

The chain recombines TRBV6-5 with TRBJ1-2, with 7 bases that match TRBD1. The V gene's germline CDR1 is MNHEY and CDR2 SVGAGI. This CDR3 comprises 13 residues. The junction had 3 bases not matched to a gene; V was cut back by 2 bases and J by 6 bases. This chain's CDR3 is CASSYDRADGYTF. CDR3 DNA sequence: TGTGCCAGCAGTTACGACAGGGCGGATGGCTACACCTTC.

J is TRBJ2-3 and V is TRBV4-3; D uncertain. The germline CDR1 and CDR2 sequences are LGHNA and YSLEER. The CDR3 totals 18 residues. V shed 1 base and J shed 3 bases, with 20 bases lying between them. Here the CDR3 DNA reads TGCGCCAGCAGCCAAGGCCTGGGTTCGGGTCTTTCGACAGATACGCAGTATTTT. Encoded protein: CASSQGLGSGLSTDTQYF.

This clonotype has more than one count but fewer than ten. The chain joins TRBV20-1 to TRBJ2-7; D call uncertain. The V end lost 7 bases, the J end lost 0 bases, and 10 bases lay between the germline ends. Germline CDR1 and CDR2: DFQATT and SNEGSKA (reference sequence). This CDR3 region has 12 residues. CDR3 nucleotides: TGCAGTGGGGCAGTTTCCTCCTACGAGCAGTACTTC. This encodes CSGAVSSYEQYF.

This sequence joins TRBV6-5 and TRBJ2-1; no clear D gene. The length of the CDR3 is 17 residues. Germline-derived CDR1 and CDR2 are MNHEY and SVGAGI. V was shortened by 5 bases and J by 2 bases, with 19 bases between the two germline ends. CDR3 sequence: CASSEDPASVPYNEQFF. The CDR3 nucleotides read TGTGCCAGCAGTGAAGACCCCGCGTCGGTTCCCTACAATGAGCAGTTCTTC.

This clonotype was seen only a few times. This CDR3 reads CASSLGLLGGYEQYF. The CDR3 coding sequence is TGCGCCAGCAGCTTGGGACTCCTCGGCGGGTACGAGCAGTACTTC. This rearrangement joins TRBV5-1 to TRBJ2-7, with D possibly being TRBD2 (5 bases). CDR1 is SGHRS and CDR2 is YFSETQ in the germline V gene. The CDR3 is made up of 15 amino acids. Between the trimmed V and J ends, which lost 0 bases and 4 bases, there was a span of 14 bases.

To note about this clonotype: A junction boundary mismatches the germline segment, possibly from a read error. CDR3 sequence reads: CASSSDGASSRSF. As DNA, the CDR3 is TGTGCCAGCAGTTCCGACGGAGCCTCCAGCCGCTCCTTC. V usage is TRBV6-6 and J usage is TRBJ1-2; D not certain. CDR1 is MNHNY and CDR2 is SVGAGI in the germline V gene (reference sequence). CDR3 size: 13 residues.

This clonotype came up a few times. The chain joins TRBV7-2 to TRBJ2-1; D may be TRBD2 (5 bases). Germline V gives CDR1 SGHTA, CDR2 FQGNSA. Trimming took 2 bases from V and 6 from J, leaving 14 bases between them. The CDR3 extends over 15 amino acids. The CDR3 DNA sequence: TGTGCCAGCAGCTTATGGCGGGTGATGGGCAATGAGCAGTTCTTC. It yields the protein CASSLWRVMGNEQFF.

For the CDR3, the DNA is TGTGCCAGCAGTTATTGGGGGGACGCGGGGACAGATACGCAGTATTTT. Translating gives CASSYWGDAGTDTQYF. The chain combines TRBV6-6 with TRBJ2-3; D is perhaps TRBD2 (6 bases). The CDR3 is made up of 16 amino acids. The germline V and J ends were trimmed by 3 bases and 3 bases, with 16 bases remaining between them. Per germline, CDR1 MNHNY and CDR2 SVGAGI (reference sequence).

The rearrangement uses TRBV5-6 and TRBJ1-2; possibly TRBD1 for D (5 bases). The CDR3 totals 14 residues. Trimming left V 0 bases short and J 4 bases short, with 10 bases between. In germline, CDR1 is SGHDT, CDR2 YYEEEE. CDR3: CASSLGGPGYGYTF. In DNA form, the CDR3 reads TGTGCCAGCAGCTTGGGGGGCCCCGGCTATGGCTACACCTTC.